A selection of T cell receptor beta chains follows, all from one sample in a study of graft-versus-host responses after intestinal transplantation. Profiling relied on immunoSEQ multiplex PCR, and the TCRdb table lists in-frame clones only, not all of them. The sample lists some 15,000 clones, 80% occurring once. Sequenced material: ileum tissue, taken 104 days after intestinal transplant. Receptors were obtained from a human patient who received an intestinal transplant, so some T cells may come from the graft donor. Both conserved end residues are part of each CDR3. A D gene is named only where the DNA matches it firmly. Expanded clones get a size class; other rows say once, few or many, or leave the size out.

TRBV15	.	TRBJ2-7	.	TGTGCCACCGCCCAGCCCCCTTACTACGAGCAGTACTTC	CATAQPPYYEQYF
TRBV5-5	TRBD2	TRBJ2-1	.	TGTGCCAGCAGTTTAGAGCCTTTAGCGGGGTCACAGTTCTTC	CASSLEPLAGSQFF
TRBV5-6	.	TRBJ1-1	.	TGTGCCAGCAGCTTGACGCGGGCCCCAAACACTGAAGCTTTCTTT	CASSLTRAPNTEAFF
TRBV29-1	.	TRBJ1-1	.	TGCAGCGTTGGTAAAGCAGAAGCTTTCTTT	CSVGKAEAFF
TRBV18	TRBD2	TRBJ2-1	.	TGTGCCAGCTCACCCACTAGCGGGGTATACAATGAGCAGTTCTTC	CASSPTSGVYNEQFF
TRBV4-3	TRBD1	TRBJ1-4	.	TGCGCCAGCAGCCAAGCGGGACAGGAAGGGAAACTGTTTTTT	CASSQAGQEGKLFF
TRBV18	.	TRBJ1-6	.	TGTGCCAGCTCACCGGTGGCAAATATCTTTAATTCACCCCTCCACTTT	CASSPVANIFNSPLHF
TRBV27	.	TRBJ2-5	.	TGTGCCAGCAGTCCACGACAGGTACTAGACGGGGAGACCCAGTACTTC	CASSPRQVLDGETQYF
TRBV28	.	TRBJ2-7	.	TGTGCCAGCAGTTGGTGGGATTTCCACTACGAGCAGTACTTC	CASSWWDFHYEQYF
TRBV27	.	TRBJ1-5	.	TGTGCCAGCAGTTTTTCAGGAAGACATGGCAATCAGCCCCAGCATTTT	CASSFSGRHGNQPQHF
TRBV4-3	TRBD2	TRBJ2-1	.	TGCGCCAGCAGCCAACTAGCGGTCTACAATGAGCAGTTCTTC	CASSQLAVYNEQFF
TRBV7-9	.	TRBJ2-7	.	TGTGCCAGCAGCCCATTGGGAGTTGGAGGCTGGGGAGAGCAGTACTTC	CASSPLGVGGWGEQYF
TRBV28	.	TRBJ2-7	once	TGTGCCAGCAGTTTATTCTCGGGTTCCGAGCAGTACTTC	CASSLFSGSEQYF
TRBV5-1	.	TRBJ2-5	.	TGCGCCAGCAGCTTGGCTGGAGCCCCAAGATGGACCCAGTACTTC	CASSLAGAPRWTQYF
TRBV21-1	.	TRBJ2-1	.	TGTGCCAGCACCCTACTTCAGACTAGCGAAACGGACAACTCCTACAATGAGCAGTTCTTC	CASTLLQTSETDNSYNEQFF
TRBV5-1	TRBD2	TRBJ2-5	.	TGCGCCAGCAGCTTAAATAGCGGGAGAGAGACCCAGTACTTC	CASSLNSGRETQYF
TRBV30	.	TRBJ1-4	.	TGTGCCTGGCATGGACAGTCCAGTGAAAAACTGTTTTTT	CAWHGQSSEKLFF
TRBV6-5	TRBD1	TRBJ1-1	.	TGTGCCAGCAGGACAGGGGGCGCGGACACTGAAGCTTTCTTT	CASRTGGADTEAFF
TRBV6-1	TRBD2	TRBJ2-3	.	TGTGCCAGCAGTCCGGGACTAGCGTCAGATACGCAGTATTTT	CASSPGLASDTQYF
TRBV5-6	TRBD1	TRBJ1-2	.	TGTGCCAGCAGCTTGGACAGGGGCGTCTATGGCTACACCTTC	CASSLDRGVYGYTF
TRBV12-5	.	TRBJ2-1	few	TGTGCTAGTGCGATCTTAGGAGGGGATGAGCAGTTCTTC	CASAILGGDEQFF
TRBV7-2	TRBD1	TRBJ2-7	few	TGTGCCAGCAGCGCCAGGACAGGGGAGGACTACTACGAGCAGTACTTC	CASSARTGEDYYEQYF
TRBV14	TRBD1	TRBJ1-2	.	TGTGCCAGCAGCCAAGGACAGGGTCGTGGCTACACCTTC	CASSQGQGRGYTF
TRBV27	.	TRBJ1-5	once	TGTGCCAGCAGTTTATGGGGGGGCAATCAGCCCCAGCATTTT	CASSLWGGNQPQHF
TRBV6-5	.	TRBJ1-4	.	TGTGCCAGCAGTTACTCAAACGGGGTCACTAATGAAAAACTGTTTTTT	CASSYSNGVTNEKLFF
TRBV4-1	TRBD2	TRBJ2-1	few	TGCGCCAGCAGCCAAGGAGCGGGAGGGGGTTTCCATGAGCAGTTCTTC	CASSQGAGGGFHEQFF
TRBV19	TRBD1	TRBJ1-1	.	TGTGCCAGTAGTATAGGGCATGACAGGGTTCGAACTGAAGCTTTCTTT	CASSIGHDRVRTEAFF
TRBV30	.	TRBJ2-3	.	TGTGCCTGGAGTTGGGTAGAGGGAGTAGATACGCAGTATTTT	CAWSWVEGVDTQYF